The entry below gives a single T cell receptor (beta chain) sequence along with its context. The data originate from a study of OX40 agonist ivuxolimab in advanced cancers. Autoimmune disease history or systemic immunosuppression meant exclusion. Clones were sequenced by immunoSEQ multiplex PCR, and TCRdb holds only the in-frame ones, with some missing. The sample records more than 40,000 clones, 91% being singletons. The V gene's germline CDR1 is SNHLY and CDR2 FYNNEI. The CDR3 consists of 17 residues. V was clipped by 3 bases and J by 1 base; unmatched bases: 6. This TCR came from an adult with an advanced solid tumor such as melanoma, head and neck, liver or kidney cancer. The starting material was CD4+ or CD8+ T cells sorted from blood, obtained in a trial of the OX40 agonist ivuxolimab. The chain links TRBV2 to TRBJ2-1, with 10 positions matching TRBD2. CDR3 amino acids: CASSDIRTSGSYNEQFF. The CDR3 nucleotides are TGTGCCAGCAGTGATATTAGGACTAGCGGATCCTACAATGAGCAGTTCTTC.